The 30 T cell receptor beta chains listed next were all sequenced from one sample in a study of circulating CD8 cells and anti-PD-1 response in melanoma. The QIAseq Immune Repertoire TCR panel built the libraries from roughly 15 ng of total RNA. TCRdb ran MiXCR on the reads and lists one entry per CDR3 protein. This table holds over a thousand distinct CDR3 sequences, about 10% found once. Live CD3+CD8+TCRalphabeta+ cells were sorted into four subsets by PD-1 and/or TIGIT. The specimen was CD8+ T cells from PBMCs, collected at baseline or after one month of anti-PD-1 therapy (not recorded which). These TCRs come from a human donor with melanoma.

A remark on this clonotype: A much more abundant neighbour one base away suggests this may be a read error. This sequence joins TRBV7-3 and TRBJ2-3; 10 bases agree with TRBD2. This CDR3 is 16 amino acids long. Germline lookup yields CDR1 SGHTA and CDR2 FQGTGA. CDR3 in amino acids: CAGSQLGTSGTDTQYF. The CDR3 DNA sequence: TGTGCCGGCAGTCAACTCGGGACTAGCGGCACAGATACGCAGTATTTT. Full variable domain (missing parts from reference TRBV7-3 and TRBJ2-3): GAGVSQTPSNKVTEKGKYVELRCDPISGHTALYWYRQSLGQGPEFLIYFQGTGAADDSGLPNDRFFAVRPEGSVSTLKIQRTERGDSAVYLCAGSQLGTSGTDTQYFGPGTRLTVL.

V gene TRBV10-3 combines with J gene TRBJ2-2; TRBD1 matches at 9 bases. The germline CDR1 and CDR2 sequences are ENHRY and SYGVKD. The J segment lost 3 bases and the V segment lost 5 bases, leaving 7 bases of the junction unmatched. CDR3 length equals 16 residues. For the CDR3, the DNA is TGTGCCATCAGTAGTCCCGGGACAGGGTACACCGGGGAGCTGTTTTTT. The encoded protein is CAISSPGTGYTGELFF.

This clonotype was seen a few times. CDR3 region: CASTGRNDGSSSYEQYF. CDR3 in DNA: TGTGCCAGCACCGGGAGAAACGACGGGTCGAGCTCCTACGAGCAGTACTTC. V is TRBV28 and J is TRBJ2-7, with D tentatively TRBD2 (6 bases). Germline V gene sequence: CDR1 MDHEN, CDR2 SYDVKM. The V end was cut by 7 bases, the J end by 0 bases, with 22 bases between. The CDR3 is made up of 17 amino acids. Filled out from reference TRBV28 and TRBJ2-7, the complete variable domain reads DVKVTQSSRYLVKRTGEKVFLECVQDMDHENMFWYRQDPGLGLRLIYFSYDVKMKEKGDIPEGYSVSREKKERFSLILESASTNQTSMYLCASTGRNDGSSSYEQYFGPGTRLTVT.

Judged by abundance, this clonotype is large. CDR3 DNA sequence: TGTGCCAGTACTCCGGGACAGGGGATCCTCTACGAGCAGTACTTC. Its translation is CASTPGQGILYEQYF. This rearrangement joins TRBV19 to TRBJ2-7, with 10 bases that match TRBD1. The CDR3 length is 15 residues. From germline, CDR1 is LNHDA and CDR2 SQIVND (reference sequence). The trim removed 7 bases at V and 3 bases at J, leaving 9 bases unmatched.

This clonotype counts as medium-sized. The chain joins TRBV6-5 to TRBJ2-1, with D uncertain. CDR3 length: 13 residues. With 2 bases removed from V and 7 bases from J, the gap between germline ends came to 9 bases. Germline CDR1 and CDR2: MNHEY and SVGAGI. Written as DNA, the CDR3 is TGTGCCAGCAGTTACGAGGTAGGGAATGAGCAGTTCTTC. Residues: CASSYEVGNEQFF.

By frequency in the sample, this clonotype is medium-sized. The V gene is TRBV12-3 or TRBV12-4, the J gene TRBJ2-2; D call uncertain. The V end was cut by 2 bases, the J end by 7 bases, with 2 bases between. The CDR3 spans 11 residues. CDR3 loop: CASSLIGELFF. Here the CDR3 DNA reads TGTGCCAGCAGTTTAATCGGGGAGCTGTTTTTT.

In this sample, this clonotype is medium-sized. This rearrangement joins TRBV5-6 to TRBJ2-2; D gene uncertain. CDR1 is SGHDT, CDR2 YYEEEE, per germline. The CDR3 totals 16 residues. V lost 3 bases to trimming and J lost 5 bases, with 17 bases between them. CDR3 loop: CASSYAVRVVTGELFF. The CDR3 bases are TGTGCCAGCAGCTACGCCGTTCGGGTAGTTACCGGGGAGCTGTTTTTT.

This clonotype was observed once. In this CDR3 the conserved last residue, phenylalanine or tryptophan, is missing, so a read error is likely. The gene calls are TRBV5-5 and TRBJ1-1; possible D gene TRBD1, 5 bases. The CDR3 is 17 residues long. V lost 4 bases and J lost 8, with 27 bases in between. In germline, CDR1 is SGHKS, CDR2 YYEKEE (reference sequence). CDR3 sequence (DNA): TGTGCCAGCAGCCACGGAACCGGGGCAGGGAAGTCGACGGAAGCTTTCTCT. This encodes CASSHGTGAGKSTEAFS.

This clonotype rates as medium-sized. The J gene is TRBJ2-2, the V gene TRBV23-1; 9 positions agree with TRBD2. TRBV23-1 is recorded as an ORF, its role being uncertain. V was pared by 8 bases and J by 2 bases, with 9 bases of the junction left unmatched. The CDR3 is 16 residues long. CDR3 sequence reads: CASGTLAGANTGELFF. CDR3 nucleotides: TGCGCCAGCGGAACTTTAGCGGGAGCAAACACCGGGGAGCTGTTTTTT.

By frequency in the sample, this clonotype is medium-sized (0.01 to 0.1%). This sequence joins TRBV27 and TRBJ2-7; D is perhaps TRBD1 or TRBD2 (7 bases each). The CDR3 has 15 amino acids. The V gene lost 8 bases and the J gene lost 4 bases, with 21 bases spanning the gap. Germline V CDR1 and CDR2: MNHEY, SMNVEV (reference sequence). The CDR3 nucleotides are TGTGCCAGCTCATGGGGAGGGGGCAGCATATACGAGCAGTACTTC. Translation gives CASSWGGGSIYEQYF.

In its sample, this clonotype ranks as medium-sized. The chain couples TRBV7-9 to TRBJ2-6; D possibly corresponds to TRBD2 (6 bases). Germline CDR1 SEHNR, CDR2 FQNEAQ (reference sequence). The CDR3 is 20 amino acids. Trimming cost V 3 bases and J 0 bases, with 21 bases left between them. The CDR3 sequence: CASSLPGGVPPLSGANVLTF. The DNA of the CDR3 is TGTGCCAGCAGCTTGCCCGGAGGGGTTCCCCCTCTCTCTGGGGCCAACGTCCTGACTTTC.

In this sample, this clonotype turned up a few times. V is TRBV19 and J is TRBJ2-6, with a tentative D call TRBD1 (5 bases). Germline-derived CDR1 and CDR2 are LNHDA and SQIVND (reference sequence). Deletions cut 6 bases from V and 4 bases from J, with 13 bases between. The CDR3 contains 15 residues. The CDR3 sequence is CASSRQSPGANVLTF. DNA for the CDR3: TGTGCCAGTAGCAGACAGAGTCCCGGGGCCAACGTCCTGACTTTC.

On this clonotype itself: An end of the junction differs from the germline gene, which may be a read error. In DNA form, the CDR3 reads TGTGCCAGCAGCTTTACCGGACTAGCCCTCAATGAGCAGTCCTTC. It yields the protein CASSFTGLALNEQSF. This chain connects TRBV14 to TRBJ2-1, with TRBD2 identical over 8 bases. The germline gives CDR1 SGHDN, CDR2 FVKESK. The CDR3 has 15 residues.

By sample fraction, this clonotype is medium-sized (0.01 to 0.1%). The chain has TRBV6-5 and TRBJ1-1; 10 bases align to TRBD1. V lost 6 bases and J lost 1; bases outside the gene matches: 8. CDR1 is MNHEY and CDR2 is SVGAGI in the germline V gene. The length of the CDR3 is 16 residues. For the CDR3, the DNA is TGTGCCAGCAGCCGGGACAGGGGTAGGACGAACACTGAAGCTTTCTTT. Residues: CASSRDRGRTNTEAFF.

The V call is TRBV19, the J call TRBJ2-3, with TRBD2 matching over 8 bases. The CDR3 is 13 residues long. Germline CDR1 and CDR2: LNHDA and SQIVND (reference sequence). V shed 3 bases, J shed 6 bases, and the junction held 2 bases outside the gene matches. The CDR3 loop is CASSISGADTQYF. The CDR3 region has the DNA TGTGCCAGTAGTATTAGCGGGGCGGATACGCAGTATTTT.

By frequency in the sample, this clonotype is medium-sized. The chain joins TRBV5-4 to TRBJ2-7; D perhaps matches TRBD1 (6 bases). Germline V gene sequence: CDR1 SGHNT, CDR2 YYREEE (reference sequence). V was cut by 2 bases and J by 1 base, with 7 bases left in between. CDR3 length: 13 amino acids. As DNA, the CDR3 is TGTGCCAGCAGCTTCAGGGGTTCCTACGAGCAGTACTTC. As protein: CASSFRGSYEQYF.

By share, this clonotype counts as large. V is TRBV5-5 and J is TRBJ1-1; maybe TRBD1 (6 bases). Trimming pared 3 bases from V and 0 bases from J, leaving 15 bases between. The CDR3 runs to 16 residues. In germline, CDR1 is SGHKS, CDR2 YYEKEE (reference sequence). The CDR3 spells CASSSWWTDMNTEAFF. The DNA of the CDR3 is TGTGCCAGCAGCTCGTGGTGGACAGATATGAACACTGAAGCTTTCTTT.

This chain uses TRBV21-1 with TRBJ2-4; the D call TRBD2 from the table was never checked on the DNA. TRBV21-1 is deemed a pseudogene. The CDR3 length is 18 residues. This chain's CDR3 is CASSKVGNWRGSKNIQYF. DNA of the CDR3: TGTGCCAGCAGCAAAGTGGGTAACTGGCGGGGGTCCAAAAACATTCAGTACTTC.

The chain recombines TRBV2 with TRBJ1-5; TRBD1 is a possible D gene (6 bases). Germline assignment: CDR1 SNHLY and CDR2 FYNNEI. The V end lost 3 bases, the J end lost 5 bases, and 20 bases lay between the germline ends. The CDR3 is 17 amino acids. Here the CDR3 reads CASSDPLLGQYYQPQHF. The CDR3 bases are TGTGCCAGCAGTGACCCCTTACTTGGACAGTACTATCAGCCCCAGCATTTT.

This clonotype is medium-sized (0.01 to 0.1%). The rearrangement joins TRBV27 to TRBJ2-1; TRBD1 is a possible D gene (8 bases). V was clipped by 6 bases and J by 2 bases, with 14 bases between them. CDR1 is MNHEY and CDR2 is SMNVEV in the germline V gene (reference sequence). The CDR3 length is 15 residues. The CDR3 sequence is CASSQTGGAYNEQFF. The CDR3, as DNA: TGTGCCAGCAGCCAAACAGGGGGGGCCTACAATGAGCAGTTCTTC.

In its sample, this clonotype ranks as large. The rearrangement links TRBV12-3 or TRBV12-4 to TRBJ1-1; D is unclear. Trimming took 7 bases from V and 4 from J, leaving 13 bases between them. The CDR3 totals 13 residues. The CDR3 loop is CASTPDGATEAFF. CDR3 nucleotides: TGTGCCAGCACCCCCGATGGAGCCACTGAAGCTTTCTTT.

Sample share makes this clonotype medium-sized. This rearrangement joins TRBV5-6 to TRBJ2-7; D not resolved. V shed 0 bases and J shed 3 bases, with 10 bases lying between them. This CDR3 is built from 14 residues. Germline-derived CDR1 and CDR2 are SGHDT and YYEEEE. The CDR3 loop is CASSLAVGIYEQYF. The CDR3 bases are TGTGCCAGCAGCTTGGCCGTGGGAATCTACGAGCAGTACTTC. Using reference TRBV5-6 and TRBJ2-7 for the parts outside the CDR3, the full variable domain is DAGVTQSPTHLIKTRGQQVTLRCSPKSGHDTVSWYQQALGQGPQFIFQYYEEEERQRGNFPDRFSGHQFPNYSSELNVNALLLGDSALYLCASSLAVGIYEQYFGPGTRLTVT.

The chain links TRBV12-3 or TRBV12-4 to TRBJ2-1, with 7 bases matching TRBD1. Losses at the gene ends were 3 bases for V and 7 bases for J; bases not matched to a gene: 9. The CDR3 has 15 amino acids. The CDR3: CASSFGRGIINEQFF. In DNA, the CDR3 is TGTGCCAGCAGTTTCGGCAGGGGGATAATAAATGAGCAGTTCTTC.

By share, this clonotype ranks as medium-sized (0.01 to 0.1%). The gene calls are TRBV2 and TRBJ2-5; the D gene is possibly TRBD2 (6 bases). V lost 3 bases and J 5 bases, leaving 16 bases between the germline ends. There are 15 residues in the CDR3. Per the germline V gene, CDR1 is SNHLY and CDR2 is FYNNEI. The CDR3 spells CASSDPDYGGETQYF. CDR3 bases: TGTGCCAGCAGTGACCCGGATTATGGAGGGGAGACCCAGTACTTC.

By share of the sample, this clonotype is large (0.1 to 1%). The chain carries TRBV10-3 and TRBJ1-1; D not certain. Trimming removed 3 bases from V and 7 bases from J, with 9 bases in between. There are 12 residues in the CDR3. The germline gives CDR1 ENHRY, CDR2 SYGVKD. CDR3 protein: CAISEGSGEAFF. DNA for the CDR3: TGTGCCATCAGTGAAGGTAGCGGTGAAGCTTTCTTT.

This clonotype was counted between two and nine times. V is TRBV20-1 and J is TRBJ2-1, with 14 bases matching TRBD2. The CDR3 extends over 15 amino acids. Germline CDR1 is DFQATT and CDR2 is SNEGSKA (reference sequence). Trimming at V came to 2 bases and at J to 7 bases, leaving 4 bases not matched to a gene. The CDR3 DNA is TGCAGTGCTAGAATGGGACTAGCGGGGGATAATGAGCAGTTCTTC. It is translated as CSARMGLAGDNEQFF.

This clonotype is termed large. The V call is TRBV19, the J call TRBJ1-1, with 10 bases lining up with TRBD1. The CDR3 contains 15 residues. With V trimmed by 3 bases and J by 6 bases, 7 bases remained unmatched. The germline CDR1 and CDR2 sequences are LNHDA and SQIVND (reference sequence). The CDR3 loop is CASSIGGTGVAEAFF. The CDR3 DNA sequence: TGTGCCAGTAGTATCGGGGGGACAGGGGTGGCTGAAGCTTTCTTT.

This clonotype is classed as medium-sized. This CDR3 is CATNPFQGPTSTDTQYF. For the CDR3, the DNA is TGTGCCACCAACCCGTTCCAGGGGCCGACATCCACAGATACGCAGTATTTT. This chain uses TRBV25-1 with TRBJ2-3, with D possibly TRBD1 on 6 matching bases. V lost 10 bases and J 2 bases, leaving 25 bases between the germline ends. This CDR3 comprises 17 residues. CDR1 is MGHDK and CDR2 is SYGVNS in the germline V gene.

By share of the sample, this clonotype is medium-sized. The J gene is TRBJ2-1, the V gene TRBV14; TRBD2 matches at 10 bases. J lost 3 bases, V lost 6 bases, and 5 bases had no gene match. The V gene's germline CDR1 is SGHDN and CDR2 FVKESK. The CDR3 has 15 residues. The CDR3: CASRSGTSVYNEQFF. The CDR3 bases are TGTGCCAGCAGATCCGGGACTAGCGTCTACAATGAGCAGTTCTTC.

By share, this clonotype counts as medium-sized. The rearrangement links TRBV27 to TRBJ2-7, with D maybe TRBD2 (5 bases). Germline V gene data show CDR1 as MNHEY and CDR2 as SMNVEV (reference sequence). The CDR3 runs 13 residues. V lost 6 bases to trimming and J lost 2 bases, with 11 bases between them. The CDR3 here is CASSPGSTYEQYF. The CDR3 bases are TGTGCCAGCAGCCCGGGATCGACCTACGAGCAGTACTTC.